The 23 T cell receptor beta chains reported below all come from one sample, sequenced in a study of T cells in tuberculosis. Measured with immunoSEQ multiplex PCR; TCRdb has only the in-frame clones, and not every one. The profile shows tens of thousands of clones, over 90% of them singletons. Sequenced sample: PBMCs. These receptors all stem from a donor aged 10-30 years with latent tuberculosis or without tuberculosis infection.

The chain has TRBV11-2 and TRBJ1-4, with a weak D call TRBD1 (5 bases). Germline-derived CDR1 and CDR2 are SGHAT and FQNNGV. The CDR3 sequence is 14 residues long. The V gene lost 1 base and the J gene lost 16 bases, with 19 bases spanning the gap. CDR3 nucleotide sequence: TGTGCCAGCAGCTTAGGGGATGTTGGGGGGAAGGAGTTTTTT. This codes for CASSLGDVGGKEFF.

The J gene is TRBJ1-1, the V gene TRBV27, with D possibly TRBD1 on 6 matching bases. CDR3 length equals 16 residues. Germline V gene sequence: CDR1 MNHEY, CDR2 SMNVEV (reference sequence). Trimming took 2 bases from V and 1 from J, leaving 14 bases between them. The CDR3 region is CASSLQGMHRNTEAFF. CDR3 DNA: TGTGCCAGCAGTTTACAGGGGATGCATAGGAACACTGAAGCTTTCTTT.

The chain carries TRBV2 and TRBJ1-1; D unclear. CDR3 length: 14 residues. Germline values: CDR1 SNHLY, CDR2 FYNNEI. Trimming removed 2 bases at V and 0 bases at J, with 7 bases between. CDR3 sequence: CASSESGLNTEAFF. The CDR3 coding sequence is TGTGCCAGCAGTGAAAGTGGGCTGAACACTGAAGCTTTCTTT.

This clone was seen a single time. The chain is built from TRBV15 and TRBJ1-4; possibly TRBD1 for D (6 bases). This CDR3 contains 16 residues. Looked up from germline, CDR1 is LNHNV and CDR2 is YYDKDF (reference sequence). Trimming stripped 6 bases from V and 0 bases from J, with 14 bases between. The CDR3 DNA follows: TGTGCCACCAGAATAGGGGGTGGGGCAACTAATGAAAAACTGTTTTTT. It specifies CATRIGGGATNEKLFF.

The rearrangement links TRBV27 to TRBJ1-1; possibly TRBD1 for D (5 bases). Germline V gene sequence: CDR1 MNHEY, CDR2 SMNVEV (reference sequence). This CDR3 is built from 13 residues. Trimming removed 3 bases from V and 5 bases from J, with 10 bases in between. The CDR3 is CASSFLGGTEAFF. As DNA, the CDR3 is TGTGCCAGCAGTTTTTTGGGGGGAACTGAAGCTTTCTTT.

V gene TRBV9 combines with J gene TRBJ1-2, with 7 bases aligning to TRBD1. This CDR3 region has 15 residues. Unmatched junction bases numbered 13, after V lost 3 bases and J lost 8 bases. Germline loops: CDR1 SGDLS, CDR2 YYNGEE. CDR3 loop: CASSDETAGGWGYTF. CDR3 in DNA: TGTGCCAGCAGCGACGAGACGGCAGGGGGTTGGGGCTACACCTTC. Filled out from reference TRBV9 and TRBJ1-2, the complete variable domain reads DSGVTQTPKHLITATGQRVTLRCSPRSGDLSVYWYQQSLDQGLQFLIQYYNGEERAKGNILERFSAQQFPDLHSELNLSSLELGDSALYFCASSDETAGGWGYTFGSGTRLTVV.

The chain employs TRBV2 and TRBJ2-2; 8 bases align to TRBD2. The CDR3 runs 16 residues. Germline-derived CDR1 and CDR2 are SNHLY and FYNNEI. Trimming at V came to 6 bases and at J to 0 bases, leaving 6 bases not matched to a gene. The CDR3 region has the DNA TGTGCCAGCAGCCCCAGCGGGGGAGCGAACACCGGGGAGCTGTTTTTT. This translates into CASSPSGGANTGELFF.

The chain uses TRBV6-1 and TRBJ1-2, with D perhaps matching TRBD1 (5 bases). The CDR3 sequence is 14 residues long. Trimming stripped 4 bases from V and 7 bases from J, with 16 bases between. Germline assignment: CDR1 MNHNS and CDR2 SASEGT. The CDR3 sequence is CASSVVGADFGYTF. The CDR3 DNA follows: TGTGCCAGCAGTGTAGTAGGGGCGGATTTTGGCTACACCTTC.

The chain couples TRBV5-1 to TRBJ2-2; a weak D match, TRBD1 (6 bases). CDR3 length: 15 amino acids. Germline V lookup: CDR1 SGHRS, CDR2 YFSETQ. Trimming removed 4 bases from V and 5 bases from J, with 15 bases in between. The CDR3 DNA is TGCGCCAGCAGCAGGGAAGGGGGAATAACCGGGGAGCTGTTTTTT. Protein sequence: CASSREGGITGELFF.

The chain couples TRBV11-2 to TRBJ1-1; no reliable D call. Trimming shortened V by 2 bases and J by 1 base, and 8 bases separated the two germline ends. CDR1 and CDR2 from the germline V gene are SGHAT and FQNNGV. This CDR3 comprises 14 residues. The CDR3 DNA is TGTGCCAGCAGCTTAATGGCAGGGAACACTGAAGCTTTCTTT. This sequence encodes CASSLMAGNTEAFF.

The chain has TRBV7-6 and TRBJ2-3; 9 nucleotides line up with TRBD1. The CDR3 loop spans 14 amino acids. V gave up 5 bases and J gave up 3 bases; unmatched junction bases: 3. Germline CDR1 is SGHVS and CDR2 is FNYEAQ. The CDR3 DNA reads TGTGCCAGCAGCCCGACAGGGGGGACAGATACGCAGTATTTT. It yields the protein CASSPTGGTDTQYF.

This chain joins TRBV5-4 and TRBJ2-7; no clear D gene. The germline gives CDR1 SGHNT, CDR2 YYREEE (reference sequence). The V gene lost 2 bases and the J gene lost 4 bases, with 7 bases spanning the gap. CDR3 length: 12 amino acids. The CDR3 DNA reads as TGTGCCAGCAGCTTATCGGGTTACGAGCAGTACTTC. Translating gives CASSLSGYEQYF.

This chain uses TRBV5-1 with TRBJ2-7, with D possibly TRBD2 on 6 matching bases. The CDR3 spans 13 residues. The germline CDR1 and CDR2 sequences are SGHRS and YFSETQ. V lost 3 bases to trimming and J lost 7 bases, with 14 bases between them. The DNA of the CDR3 is TGCGCCAGCAGCTGGGGGGTCTACAATGAGCAGTACTTC. Translation gives CASSWGVYNEQYF.

The rearrangement uses TRBV7-2 and TRBJ2-2; possibly TRBD1 for D (6 bases). Germline CDR1 is SGHTA and CDR2 is FQGNSA. Deletions cut 3 bases from V and 3 bases from J, with 8 bases between. This CDR3 has 14 residues. In DNA, the CDR3 is TGTGCCAGCAGCTTTTGGACAGACACCGGGGAGCTGTTTTTT. Amino acids: CASSFWTDTGELFF.

The chain combines TRBV9 with TRBJ2-1; TRBD2 matches 13 bases. The CDR3 covers 17 residues. V lost 0 bases to trimming and J lost 8 bases; unmatched junction nucleotides: 8. CDR1 and CDR2 from the germline V gene are SGDLS and YYNGEE. CDR3 in amino acids: CASSVVTRTSGSYEQFF. DNA of the CDR3: TGTGCCAGCAGCGTAGTAACTCGGACTAGCGGGAGTTATGAGCAGTTCTTC.

This chain links TRBV9 with TRBJ1-3; D is uncertain. The CDR3 extends over 15 amino acids. Per germline, CDR1 SGDLS and CDR2 YYNGEE. Trimming shortened V by 4 bases and J by 0 bases, and 11 bases separated the two germline ends. The CDR3 protein is CASSLRGVSGNTIYF. In DNA, the CDR3 is TGTGCCAGCAGCTTGAGAGGAGTCTCTGGAAACACCATATATTTT.

This clone has a handful of counts. This chain links TRBV19 with TRBJ1-5, with D hard to call. The V end was cut by 2 bases, the J end by 3 bases, with 8 bases between. This CDR3 comprises 14 residues. Germline V CDR1 and CDR2: LNHDA, SQIVND (reference sequence). CDR3 nucleotide sequence: TGTGCCAGTAGTATACTACAGCACAATCAGCCCCAGCATTTT. Translated: CASSILQHNQPQHF.

The chain combines TRBV5-8 with TRBJ1-1; 8 nucleotides agree with TRBD1. The CDR3 consists of 15 residues. The V gene's germline CDR1 is SGHTS and CDR2 YDEGEE. Germline trimming cut 0 bases from V and 6 bases from J; bases unmatched to any gene: 7. CDR3 protein: CASSLADRAMAEAFF. The DNA for the CDR3 is TGTGCCAGCAGCTTGGCGGACAGGGCGATGGCTGAAGCTTTCTTT. Looking up the rest from reference TRBV5-8 and TRBJ1-1 gives the full variable domain: EAGVTQSPTHLIKTRGQQATLRCSPISGHTSVYWYQQALGLGLQFLLWYDEGEERNRGNFPPRFSGRQFPNYSSELNVNALELEDSALYLCASSLADRAMAEAFFGQGTRLTVV.

The genes are TRBV15 and TRBJ2-1, with TRBD2 matching 9 bases. This CDR3 is built from 17 residues. V lost 0 bases and J lost 7; bases outside the gene matches: 10. Per the germline V gene, CDR1 is LNHNV and CDR2 is YYDKDF (reference sequence). CDR3 bases: TGTGCCACCAGCAGAGATCGACTTGCGGGAGGGCGGAATGAGCAGTTCTTC. Translating it yields CATSRDRLAGGRNEQFF.

The chain has TRBV6-4 and TRBJ2-1; D may be TRBD2 (5 bases). The CDR3 length is 14 residues. Germline V lookup: CDR1 MRHNA, CDR2 SNTAGT. The V end was cut by 3 bases, the J end by 6 bases, with 12 bases between. Written as DNA, the CDR3 is TGTGCCAGCAGTGAAGGACTCCCTTTCAATGAGCAGTTCTTC. Translated: CASSEGLPFNEQFF.

The V call is TRBV7-3, the J call TRBJ1-5; D remains unclear. This CDR3 is built from 12 residues. The ends were cut back, 5 bases at V and 6 bases at J, with 8 bases in the middle. CDR1 is SGHTA and CDR2 is FQGTGA in the germline V gene. The CDR3 loop is CASSARSQPQHF. CDR3 bases: TGTGCCAGCAGCGCTAGAAGTCAGCCCCAGCATTTT.

The chain recombines TRBV4-1 with TRBJ2-2; weak D call: TRBD2 (5 bases). Germline V gene lookup returns CDR1 MGHRA and CDR2 YSYEKL. This CDR3 has 18 amino acids. The V and J ends lost 2 bases and 2 bases respectively, with 18 bases between them. The CDR3 sequence is CASSQQDYPEGNTGELFF. In DNA form, the CDR3 reads TGCGCCAGCAGCCAACAAGACTACCCCGAGGGAAACACCGGGGAGCTGTTTTTT.

The V and J genes are TRBV6-6 and TRBJ2-7; TRBD2 aligns across 8 bases. CDR3 length: 15 residues. The germline gives CDR1 MNHNY, CDR2 SVGAGI (reference sequence). V lost 5 bases, J lost 4 bases, and 10 bases stayed unmatched. Written as DNA, the CDR3 is TGTGCCAGCAGTCAGCTGGCGGGAGGAGGATACGAGCAGTACTTC. It yields the protein CASSQLAGGGYEQYF.